These 30 T cell receptor beta chains were sequenced from one sample in a study of regulatory T cells in long-lasting Graves disease. Sequencing libraries for TCR beta were prepared with iRepertoire HTBI primers and Arm-PCR of CDR3 regions. TCRdb independently ran MiXCR on the multiplex PCR reads; one entry per CDR3 protein. The repertoire includes about 620,000 distinct CDR3 sequences, under 20% of them detected once, and about 18% sits in the top ten. Documented time point: newly diagnosed GD, antithyroid drugs for less than 3 months. Preparation of the TCR library used RNA extracted from PBMCs. The same sample was also used in a study of T cells in Graves' hyperthyroidism and ophthalmopathy.

The sample in question was peripheral blood mononuclear cells (PBMCs), obtained at new diagnosis, from a patient treated with antithyroid drugs. Source of these receptors: a woman aged 25-40 years with Graves disease.

This clonotype was counted at least ten times. The V call is TRBV11-2, the J call TRBJ1-1; no clear D. V was shortened by 4 bases and J by 3 bases, with 12 bases between the two germline ends. In germline, CDR1 is SGHAT, CDR2 FQNNGV. The CDR3 is 14 amino acids. The CDR3 here is CASSWYQWDTEAFF. The DNA of the CDR3 is TGTGCCAGCAGCTGGTATCAATGGGACACTGAAGCTTTCTTT.

Turning to this clonotype: A read error may be the cause here, since a much bigger clone is one base away. The chain couples TRBV6-1 to TRBJ2-7; TRBD1 matches at 7 bases. Germline assignment: CDR1 MNHNS and CDR2 SASEGT. J gave up 5 bases and V 5 bases, and 9 bases lay outside the gene matches. This CDR3 region has 14 residues. CDR3 bases: TGTGCCAGCAGTCAACAGGGGCCGAGGAACGAGCAGTACTTC. It codes for CASSQQGPRNEQYF.

This clonotype was seen more than once but under ten times. The J gene is TRBJ2-7, the V gene TRBV7-2; TRBD2 matches at 7 bases. In germline, CDR1 is SGHTA, CDR2 FQGNSA. V lost 1 base, J lost 3 bases, and 6 bases stayed unmatched. This CDR3 comprises 15 residues. The DNA of the CDR3 is TGTGCCAGCAGCTTAGTGGCGGGAGCCCTCTACGAGCAGTACTTC. It specifies CASSLVAGALYEQYF. Based on the CDR3 plus reference TRBV7-2 and TRBJ2-7, the full variable domain is GAGVSQSPSNKVTEKGKDVELRCDPISGHTALYWYRQSLGQGLEFLIYFQGNSAPDKSGLPSDRFSAERTGGSVSTLTIQRTQQEDSAVYLCASSLVAGALYEQYFGPGTRLTVT.

Turning to this clonotype: A single base separates this from a much larger clone, so it may be a read error. V is TRBV5-1 and J is TRBJ2-4; D possibly corresponds to TRBD2 (5 bases). The germline V gene encodes CDR1 SGHRS and CDR2 YFSETQ. The CDR3 extends over 15 amino acids. The CDR3 loop is CASSTKDPEGNERFF. CDR3 in DNA: TGCGCCAGCAGCACAAAGGACCCCGAGGGCAATGAGCGGTTCTTC.

This clonotype came up many times. J is TRBJ1-1 and V is TRBV7-2; TRBD1 agrees at 8 bases. The CDR3 runs to 14 residues. Germline CDR1 SGHTA, CDR2 FQGNSA. The V segment lost 4 bases and the J segment 5 bases; nucleotides outside the gene matches: 6. The CDR3 bases are TGTGCCAGCAGCTATGGACAGGGAGGGACTGAAGCTTTCTTT. Amino acids: CASSYGQGGTEAFF.

A remark on this clonotype: This sequence may be a read error, since a much larger clone differs from it by one base. This chain connects TRBV20-1 to TRBJ2-4; D remains unclear. The CDR3 runs 16 residues. Germline loops: CDR1 DFQATT, CDR2 SNEGSKA (reference sequence). Trimming removed 4 bases from V and 0 bases from J, with 16 bases in between. Here the CDR3 reads CSATFPPTVAKNIQYF. The CDR3 region has the DNA TGCAGTGCTACATTCCCCCCGACGGTAGCCAAAAACATTCAGTACTTC.

J is TRBJ1-4 and V is TRBV28, with 9 bases that match TRBD1. The CDR3 has 17 residues. Germline CDR1 reads MDHEN; CDR2 reads SYDVKM. After removal of 8 bases from V and 8 bases from J, the junction contained 18 bases not matched to a gene. The DNA of the CDR3 is TGTGCCAGCGCACGGGACAGGGAGGGCCCTAGGGGCGAAAAACTGTTTTTT. It specifies CASARDREGPRGEKLFF.

This clonotype was seen repeatedly, ten times or more. The V and J genes are TRBV5-1 and TRBJ2-7; TRBD1 is a possible D gene (5 bases). Trimming left V 0 bases short and J 3 bases short, with 7 bases between. The CDR3 length is 13 residues. Looked up from germline, CDR1 is SGHRS and CDR2 is YFSETQ. The CDR3 loop reads CASSLDQGYEQYF. CDR3 coding DNA: TGCGCCAGCAGCTTGGACCAGGGCTACGAGCAGTACTTC. The full variable domain, its missing parts supplied by reference TRBV5-1 and TRBJ2-7, is KAGVTQTPRYLIKTRGQQVTLSCSPISGHRSVSWYQQTPGQGLQFLFEYFSETQRNKGNFPGRFSGRQFSNSRSEMNVSTLELGDSALYLCASSLDQGYEQYFGPGTRLTVT.

The J gene is TRBJ1-4, the V gene TRBV6-1, with a weak D call TRBD1 (5 bases). V gave up 5 bases and J gave up 8 bases, with 15 bases separating them. Germline CDR1 and CDR2: MNHNS and SASEGT. This CDR3 contains 14 residues. The CDR3, as DNA: TGTGCCAGCAGTCCGGCAGGGAATCGGGAAAAACTGTTTTTT. Protein product: CASSPAGNREKLFF.

V and J are TRBV18 and TRBJ2-1; D gene ambiguous. Germline CDR1 is KGHSH and CDR2 is LQKENI. With 1 base removed from V and 6 bases from J, the gap between germline ends came to 7 bases. This CDR3 region has 13 residues. CDR3 DNA: TGTGCCAGCTCACCACGTACACTCAATGAGCAGTTCTTC. Translation gives CASSPRTLNEQFF.

The chain is built from TRBV7-3 and TRBJ2-1, with TRBD2 identical over 7 bases. The trim removed 4 bases at V and 7 bases at J, leaving 4 bases unmatched. CDR3 length equals 13 residues. Germline values: CDR1 SGHTA, CDR2 FQGTGA. CDR3 nucleotide sequence: TGTGCCAGCAGCTCTCTAGCGGAGAATGAGCAGTTCTTC. Protein sequence: CASSSLAENEQFF.

The chain is built from TRBV5-1 and TRBJ2-1; weak D call: TRBD2 (5 bases). This CDR3 comprises 15 residues. CDR1 and CDR2 from the germline V gene are SGHRS and YFSETQ. Between the trimmed V and J ends, which lost 1 base and 6 bases, there was a span of 14 bases. DNA of the CDR3: TGCGCCAGCAGCTTGCGGACCTCCCGGGGCAATGAGCAGTTCTTC. Translating gives CASSLRTSRGNEQFF.

This clonotype was seen a handful of times. J is TRBJ2-1 and V is TRBV6-1, with D possibly matching TRBD2 (6 bases). Germline-derived CDR1 and CDR2 are MNHNS and SASEGT. The V end lost 7 bases, the J end lost 4 bases, and 17 bases lay between the germline ends. CDR3 length: 15 residues. CDR3 amino acids: CASIGVSGQYNEQFF. CDR3 sequence (DNA): TGTGCCAGCATTGGTGTGAGCGGGCAGTACAATGAGCAGTTCTTC.

The sample holds many counts of this clonotype. The chain carries TRBV12-3 or TRBV12-4 and TRBJ2-7, with D possibly TRBD1 on 5 matching bases. This CDR3 contains 14 residues. Trimming stripped 6 bases from V and 0 bases from J, with 12 bases between. CDR3 sequence (DNA): TGTGCCAGCAGCTGGGGCAGGACCTCCTACGAGCAGTACTTC. Residues: CASSWGRTSYEQYF.

Ten or more counts support this clonotype. The chain couples TRBV11-3 to TRBJ2-2, with a possible D match to TRBD1 (6 bases). With 3 bases removed from V and 6 bases from J, the gap between germline ends came to 14 bases. CDR3 length equals 15 residues. Germline V gene sequence: CDR1 SGHNT, CDR2 YENEEA. The CDR3 loop reads CASSFGQGSPGELFF. For the CDR3, the DNA is TGTGCCAGCAGCTTTGGGCAGGGGTCGCCCGGGGAGCTGTTTTTT.

The chain recombines TRBV20-1 with TRBJ2-6, with D perhaps TRBD2 (5 bases). The CDR3 is 14 amino acids. Germline V gene sequence: CDR1 DFQATT, CDR2 SNEGSKA (reference sequence). Trimming left V 3 bases short and J 4 bases short, with 10 bases between. This CDR3 is CSASPAVGANVLTF. CDR3 bases: TGCAGTGCTAGTCCAGCGGTGGGGGCCAACGTCCTGACTTTC.

Points on this clonotype: This clone may be a read error of a much larger clone one base away. The chain recombines TRBV7-9 with TRBJ1-1, with a weak D call TRBD1 (5 bases). The V gene's germline CDR1 is SEHNR and CDR2 FQNEAQ (reference sequence). The length of the CDR3 is 13 residues. CDR3 DNA: TGCGCCAGCAGCTGGATCACGGACACTGTAGCTTTCTTT. This translates into CASSWITDTVAFF.

This clonotype was picked up one time. A much more abundant neighbour one base away suggests this may be a read error. The chain carries TRBV12-3 or TRBV12-4 and TRBJ2-7, with D uncertain. The CDR3 contains 14 residues. CDR3 loop: CASTPRLSSYERYF. In DNA form, the CDR3 reads TGTGCCAGCACCCCCCGTCTTAGCTCCTACGAGCGGTACTTC.

This clonotype was counted many times. The rearrangement links TRBV10-3 to TRBJ2-7, with D unresolved. CDR1 ENHRY and CDR2 SYGVKD come from the germline V gene. This CDR3 has 15 residues. V lost 6 bases and J 3 bases, leaving 18 bases between the germline ends. The CDR3, as DNA: TGTGCCATCAGCGGTCGGGTTGGGAAAAACTACGAGCAGTACTTC. This sequence encodes CAISGRVGKNYEQYF.

This clonotype came up many times. The V gene is TRBV11-2, the J gene TRBJ2-2; D unresolved. Germline CDR1 is SGHAT and CDR2 is FQNNGV. The CDR3 consists of 13 residues. V shed 2 bases and J shed 6 bases, with 7 bases lying between them. The CDR3 DNA follows: TGTGCCAGCAGCTTAAAGTTTGCCGGGGAGCTGTTTTTT. Protein: CASSLKFAGELFF.

This chain connects TRBV12-3 or TRBV12-4 to TRBJ1-1; D is ambiguous. Trimming took off 6 bases at V and 1 base at J, with 12 bases between the two ends. The CDR3 has 14 amino acids. CDR3 sequence: CASRRAGSNTEAFF. As DNA, the CDR3 is TGTGCCAGCAGGAGGGCAGGATCGAACACTGAAGCTTTCTTT.

This clonotype came up many times. The V gene is TRBV18, the J gene TRBJ2-5; weak D call: TRBD1 (5 bases). With 2 bases removed from V and 5 bases from J, the gap between germline ends came to 6 bases. The CDR3 has 12 amino acids. Germline CDR1 and CDR2: KGHSH and LQKENI. This chain's CDR3 is CASSPSGETQYF. DNA for the CDR3: TGTGCCAGCTCACCATCAGGGGAGACCCAGTACTTC.

This clonotype appeared many times. The rearrangement uses TRBV27 and TRBJ1-5; D is unresolved. CDR1 and CDR2 (germline): MNHEY, SMNVEV (reference sequence). The CDR3 extends over 14 amino acids. Trimming took 3 bases from V and 3 from J, leaving 9 bases between them. CDR3 loop: CASSFALNNQPQHF. The DNA of the CDR3 is TGTGCCAGCAGTTTTGCGCTGAACAATCAGCCCCAGCATTTT.

The V and J genes are TRBV7-2 and TRBJ2-7; TRBD2 matches 12 bases. The germline V gene has CDR1 SGHTA and CDR2 FQGNSA. Germline trimming cut 5 bases from V and 0 bases from J; bases unmatched to any gene: 5. There are 16 residues in the CDR3. The CDR3 is CASSGLAGISSYEQYF. The CDR3 nucleotides read TGTGCCAGCAGCGGACTAGCGGGGATAAGCTCCTACGAGCAGTACTTC.

In this sample, this clonotype turned up many times. The chain uses TRBV27 and TRBJ2-3, with TRBD2 as a possible D gene (6 bases). The CDR3 extends over 15 amino acids. Germline V gene sequence: CDR1 MNHEY, CDR2 SMNVEV (reference sequence). Trimming removed 6 bases from V and 1 base from J, with 14 bases in between. The DNA for the CDR3 is TGTGCCAGCAGCCCGGGACTTCCCGGCACAGATACGCAGTATTTT. Residues: CASSPGLPGTDTQYF.

This chain uses TRBV30 with TRBJ1-6, with 8 bases fitting TRBD1. The trim removed 3 bases at V and 6 bases at J, leaving 4 bases unmatched. Germline V gene lookup returns CDR1 GTSNPN and CDR2 SVGIG (reference sequence). The length of the CDR3 is 14 residues. In DNA form, the CDR3 reads TGTGCCTGGAGCCCGGGACAGGTTAATTCACCCCTCCACTTT. It yields the protein CAWSPGQVNSPLHF.

This clonotype was found many times. The chain uses TRBV6-9 and TRBJ2-2; weak D call: TRBD1 (6 bases). Between the trimmed V and J ends, which lost 3 bases and 4 bases, there was a span of 15 bases. The CDR3 sequence is 16 residues long. Germline lookup yields CDR1 MNHGY and CDR2 SVAAGI. This CDR3 reads CASSYSRTAGTGELFF. As DNA, the CDR3 is TGTGCCAGCAGTTACTCTCGGACAGCCGGCACCGGGGAGCTGTTTTTT.

The J gene is TRBJ2-4, the V gene TRBV27; D perhaps matches TRBD1 (6 bases). This CDR3 contains 18 residues. Trimming shortened V by 8 bases and J by 0 bases, and 23 bases separated the two germline ends. CDR1 and CDR2 (germline): MNHEY, SMNVEV (reference sequence). CDR3 loop: CASSPGQSFTLAKNIQYF. The DNA of the CDR3 is TGTGCCAGCTCACCGGGACAAAGTTTCACCTTAGCCAAAAACATTCAGTACTTC.

This clonotype appeared many times. The chain uses TRBV28 and TRBJ2-1, with 8 positions matching TRBD2. CDR3 length: 16 residues. Germline lookup yields CDR1 MDHEN and CDR2 SYDVKM. V trimming: 3 bases; J trimming: 5 bases; junction bases outside the gene matches: 9. The CDR3 here is CASSFTSGLLNNEQFF. CDR3 nucleotide sequence: TGTGCCAGCAGTTTCACTAGCGGTCTATTGAACAATGAGCAGTTCTTC.

The V and J genes are TRBV6-9 and TRBJ2-3; 7 bases map to TRBD2. CDR3 length equals 17 residues. Trimming removed 3 bases from V and 2 bases from J; junction bases left unmatched: 11. The germline CDR1 and CDR2 sequences are MNHGY and SVAAGI. This CDR3 is CASSYWASGGITDTQYF. The DNA for the CDR3 is TGTGCCAGCAGTTACTGGGCTAGCGGAGGGATCACAGATACGCAGTATTTT.